These 10 T cell receptor beta chains were sequenced from one sample in a study of graft-versus-host responses after intestinal transplantation. The data were produced by immunoSEQ multiplex PCR, yet TCRdb's version contains in-frame clones alone and is incomplete. This sample yields 45,000 to 50,000 clones, of which 80% to 95% are seen a single time; about 2.5% belongs to the top ten. For these receptors, no antigen is known. The starting material was unstimulated CD4+ T cells sorted from spleen or lymph node cells, obtained before transplant. The source of these receptors is a human donor who was the organ donor for an intestinal transplant.

Points on this clone: Other DNA sequences in the sample encode the same CDR3. The gene calls are TRBV7-2 and TRBJ2-5; 9 bases fit TRBD2. J gave up 5 bases and V 0 bases, and 1 base lay outside the gene matches. Germline CDR1 SGHTA, CDR2 FQGNSA. The CDR3 loop spans 14 amino acids. CDR3 sequence (DNA): TGTGCCAGCAGCTTAGCAAGCGGGAGGGAGACCCAGTACTTC. Its translation is CASSLASGRETQYF.

DNA for the CDR3: TGTGCCAGCAGCAAGGACAGGAAAGGTGGAAATGAGCAGTTCTTC. Translated: CASSKDRKGGNEQFF. The V gene is TRBV28, the J gene TRBJ2-1; 7 bases line up with TRBD1. This CDR3 has 15 amino acids. Per germline, CDR1 MDHEN and CDR2 SYDVKM. With 6 bases clipped from V and 7 bases from J, the junction kept 12 bases outside the gene matches.

The chain employs TRBV7-3 and TRBJ2-3, with D hard to call. This CDR3 comprises 12 residues. V gave up 5 bases and J gave up 0 bases, with 3 bases separating them. Germline V gene lookup returns CDR1 SGHTA and CDR2 FQGTGA. CDR3 sequence (DNA): TGTGCCAGCAGCCCCAGCACAGATACGCAGTATTTT. As protein: CASSPSTDTQYF.

V gene TRBV18 combines with J gene TRBJ2-2; 7 bases fit TRBD1. Germline CDR1 and CDR2: KGHSH and LQKENI. The CDR3 is 17 residues long. V shed 4 bases, J shed 2 bases, and the junction held 10 bases outside the gene matches. As DNA, the CDR3 is TGTGCCAGCTCACTGTCGACAGGGCATTTCAACACCGGGGAGCTGTTTTTT. Protein sequence: CASSLSTGHFNTGELFF.

The chain has TRBV15 and TRBJ2-3; D remains ambiguous. The length of the CDR3 is 17 residues. CDR1 is LNHNV and CDR2 is YYDKDF in the germline V gene (reference sequence). The V and J ends lost 0 bases and 3 bases respectively, with 16 bases between them. The CDR3 sequence is CATSRDLAVLYTDTQYF. The CDR3 nucleotides are TGTGCCACCAGCAGAGATCTGGCGGTCTTATATACAGATACGCAGTATTTT.

This clone was counted once. The J gene is TRBJ2-1, the V gene TRBV28; 8 bases align to TRBD1. The CDR3 sequence is 14 residues long. The germline V gene encodes CDR1 MDHEN and CDR2 SYDVKM. Trimming removed 2 bases from V and 7 bases from J; junction bases left unmatched: 4. The CDR3 DNA reads as TGTGCCAGCAGTTTAAGCCAGGGGGCGAATGAGCAGTTCTTC. It codes for CASSLSQGANEQFF.

The chain is built from TRBV28 and TRBJ1-3; D might be TRBD1 (6 bases). The CDR3 consists of 13 residues. V was clipped by 2 bases and J by 4 bases, with 6 bases between them. Germline lookup yields CDR1 MDHEN and CDR2 SYDVKM. The CDR3 loop reads CASSLTGGNTIYF. The DNA of the CDR3 is TGTGCCAGCAGTTTAACAGGGGGAAACACCATATATTTT. Looking up the rest from reference TRBV28 and TRBJ1-3 gives the full variable domain: DVKVTQSSRYLVKRTGEKVFLECVQDMDHENMFWYRQDPGLGLRLIYFSYDVKMKEKGDIPEGYSVSREKKERFSLILESASTNQTSMYLCASSLTGGNTIYFGEGSWLTVV.

V and J are TRBV6-1 and TRBJ2-1, with D possibly TRBD2 on 5 matching bases. Germline CDR1 reads MNHNS; CDR2 reads SASEGT. The CDR3 is 14 residues long. The CDR3 is CAGGPRPLYNEQFF. DNA of the CDR3: TGTGCAGGAGGCCCCAGGCCCCTCTACAATGAGCAGTTCTTC.

The rearrangement uses TRBV9 and TRBJ2-1; 7 positions agree with TRBD2. The CDR3 has 14 residues. Germline V gene sequence: CDR1 SGDLS, CDR2 YYNGEE. J lost 7 bases, V lost 3 bases, and 7 bases had no gene match. The CDR3 reads CASSGSGTRNEQFF. The CDR3 coding sequence is TGTGCCAGCAGCGGGAGCGGGACGAGGAATGAGCAGTTCTTC.

The CDR3 is CASSSDRLGWSYEQYF. The CDR3 DNA reads as TGTGCCAGCAGCTCAGACAGGTTAGGTTGGTCCTACGAGCAGTACTTC. V is TRBV7-9 and J is TRBJ2-7; TRBD1 is a possible D gene (6 bases). In germline, CDR1 is SEHNR, CDR2 FQNEAQ (reference sequence). This CDR3 is built from 16 residues. The V and J ends lost 4 bases and 1 base respectively, with 17 bases between them.